The sequence of this T cell receptor beta chain was determined in a study of T-cell reconstitution after alpha-beta-depleted transplantation in children. Study-wide points: In some patients, recipient T cells and intrathymic progenitors surviving conditioning explained high day-60 diversity. Alpha-beta T cells present about two months after transplant were reported to originate from several hundred expanded graft clones.

During its preparation, the TCRbeta library received unique molecular identifiers. TCRdb reanalysed the PCR reads using MiXCR and keeps one entry per CDR3 protein. The table records under 250,000 distinct CDR3 sequences, 20% to 30% of them present only once. This clonotype appeared a few times. Its antigen is undetermined. This CDR3 is built from 15 residues. Germline-derived CDR1 and CDR2 are SGHTA and FQGNSA. The V and J ends lost 7 bases and 6 bases respectively, with 20 bases between them. Sequenced material: PBMCs, mostly from graft donor cells, taken 360 days after TCRalphabeta/CD19-depleted stem cell transplant. The TCR originated in a female patient aged 2-9 years who had a stem cell transplant for congenital amegakaryocytic thrombocytopenia, so the T cells may come from the graft donor. The V call is TRBV7-2, the J call TRBJ2-3; TRBD1 might be the D (6 bases). Written as DNA, the CDR3 is TGTGCCAGCAATCTCCTTTTAGGGGGAAGGGATACGCAGTATTTT. It yields the protein CASNLLLGGRDTQYF.